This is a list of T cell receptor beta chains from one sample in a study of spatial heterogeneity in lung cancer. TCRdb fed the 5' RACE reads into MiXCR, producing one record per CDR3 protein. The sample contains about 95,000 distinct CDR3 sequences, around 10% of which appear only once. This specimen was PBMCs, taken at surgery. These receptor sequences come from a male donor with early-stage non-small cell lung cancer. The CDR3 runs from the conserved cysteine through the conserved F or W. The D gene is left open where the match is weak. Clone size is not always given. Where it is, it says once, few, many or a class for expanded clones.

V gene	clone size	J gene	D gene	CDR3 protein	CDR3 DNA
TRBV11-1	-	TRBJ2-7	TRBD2	CASSPSGSFAEQYF	TGTGCCAGCAGCCCTAGCGGGAGTTTTGCCGAGCAGTACTTC
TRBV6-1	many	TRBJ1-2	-	CASRGGGSYGYTF	TGTGCCAGCAGGGGGGGAGGGTCTTATGGCTACACCTTC
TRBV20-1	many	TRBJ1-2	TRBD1	CSAREGGQRGYTF	TGCAGTGCTAGAGAAGGGGGCCAACGGGGCTACACCTTC
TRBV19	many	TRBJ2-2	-	CASSTRESTGELFF	TGTGCCAGTAGTACAAGGGAAAGCACCGGGGAGCTGTTTTTT
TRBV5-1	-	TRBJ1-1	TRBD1	CASSRTGGKENTEAFF	TGCGCCAGCAGCCGGACAGGGGGCAAGGAAAACACTGAAGCTTTCTTT
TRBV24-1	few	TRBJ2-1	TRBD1	CATSDSTGTGAEQFF	TGTGCCACCAGTGATTCAACCGGGACAGGGGCTGAGCAGTTCTTC
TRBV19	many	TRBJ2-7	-	CASFPQYYEQYF	TGTGCCAGTTTCCCACAATACTACGAGCAGTACTTC
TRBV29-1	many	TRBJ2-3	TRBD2	CSVVGAGATDTQYF	TGCAGCGTTGTAGGAGCGGGGGCGACAGATACGCAGTATTTT
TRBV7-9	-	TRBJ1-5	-	CASSRGEQPQHF	TGTGCCAGCAGCCGAGGCGAACAGCCCCAGCATTTT
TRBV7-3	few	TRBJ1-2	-	CASSSLGLYGYTF	TGTGCCAGCAGCTCCCTCGGTCTCTATGGCTACACCTTC
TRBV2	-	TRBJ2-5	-	CASTRLEQETQYF	TGTGCCAGCACTAGGCTAGAACAAGAGACCCAGTACTTC
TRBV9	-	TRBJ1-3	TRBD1	CASSRQQGGTSGNTIYF	TGTGCCAGCAGCAGACAACAGGGGGGCACTTCTGGAAACACCATATATTTT
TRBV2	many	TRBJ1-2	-	CASRSSRPGDYGYTF	TGTGCCAGCCGGAGTTCTCGGCCTGGCGACTATGGCTACACCTTC
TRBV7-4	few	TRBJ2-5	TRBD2	CASSTGLAGASETQYF	TGTGCCAGCAGCACTGGACTAGCGGGAGCTTCGGAGACCCAGTACTTC
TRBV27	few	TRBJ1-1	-	CASSLTYQNTEAFF	TGTGCCAGCAGTTTGACTTATCAGAACACTGAAGCTTTCTTT
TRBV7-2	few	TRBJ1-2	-	CASSFRDGDYGYTF	TGTGCCAGCAGCTTCCGGGACGGAGACTATGGCTACACCTTC
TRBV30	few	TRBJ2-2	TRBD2	CAWSLTSAPGELFF	TGTGCCTGGAGTTTGACTAGCGCCCCCGGGGAGCTGTTTTTT
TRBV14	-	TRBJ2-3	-	CASRSRGTPPSSTDTQYF	TGTGCCAGCAGATCGCGTGGTACTCCACCGTCTAGCACAGATACGCAGTATTTT
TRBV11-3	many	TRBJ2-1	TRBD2	CASSLDPTSGRQFF	TGTGCCAGCAGCTTAGATCCCACTAGCGGGAGGCAGTTCTTC
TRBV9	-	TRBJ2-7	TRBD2	CASSVAGGGAGEQYF	TGTGCCAGCAGCGTAGCTGGCGGGGGGGCAGGAGAGCAGTACTTC
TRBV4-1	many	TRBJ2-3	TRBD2	CASSRLAGTTDTQYF	TGCGCCAGCAGCCGCCTAGCGGGTACCACAGATACGCAGTATTTT
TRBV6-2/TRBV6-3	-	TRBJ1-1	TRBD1	CASSYRRGQGLNTEAFF	TGTGCCAGCAGTTACCGTCGTGGACAGGGGTTGAACACTGAAGCTTTCTTT
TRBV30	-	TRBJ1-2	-	CAWSVSFNYGYTF	TGTGCCTGGAGTGTCAGCTTTAACTATGGCTACACCTTC
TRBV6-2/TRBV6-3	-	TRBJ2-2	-	CASSNPADSNTGELFF	TGTGCCAGCAGTAATCCAGCGGATTCGAACACCGGGGAGCTGTTTTTT
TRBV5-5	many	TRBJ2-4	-	CASSFRIRDIQYF	TGTGCCAGCAGCTTTCGGATCAGGGACATTCAGTACTTC
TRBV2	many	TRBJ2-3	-	CASSEAASGPEADTQYF	TGTGCCAGCAGTGAAGCTGCTTCGGGCCCCGAGGCAGATACGCAGTATTTT
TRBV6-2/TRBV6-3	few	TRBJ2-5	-	CASRPGQQETQYF	TGTGCCAGCAGGCCCGGACAGCAAGAGACCCAGTACTTC
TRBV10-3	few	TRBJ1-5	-	CAISDGESQPQHF	TGTGCCATCAGTGACGGGGAAAGCCAGCCCCAGCATTTT
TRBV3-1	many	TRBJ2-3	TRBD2	CASSKSGTNTDTQYF	TGTGCCAGCAGCAAGAGCGGGACCAACACAGATACGCAGTATTTT
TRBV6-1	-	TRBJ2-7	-	CASSPGPKGYEQYF	TGTGCCAGCAGCCCGGGACCCAAAGGTTACGAGCAGTACTTC
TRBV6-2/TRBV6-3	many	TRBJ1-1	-	CASSRGPSLKAFF	TGTGCCAGCAGTAGGGGACCTAGTCTGAAAGCTTTCTTT
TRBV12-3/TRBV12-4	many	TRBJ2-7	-	CASSPGLGTTPRYEQYF	TGTGCCAGCAGCCCCGGACTGGGAACCACACCGAGGTACGAGCAGTACTTC
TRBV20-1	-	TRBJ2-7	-	CSARLKQIYEQYF	TGCAGTGCTAGATTGAAGCAGATTTACGAGCAGTACTTC
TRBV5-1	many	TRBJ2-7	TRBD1	CASSLPWTGRNEQYF	TGCGCCAGCAGCTTGCCCTGGACAGGGAGAAACGAGCAGTACTTC
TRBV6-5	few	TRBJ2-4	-	CASSYEGEGNIQYF	TGTGCCAGCAGTTACGAGGGGGAAGGAAACATTCAGTACTTC
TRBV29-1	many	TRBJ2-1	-	CSVSGGPGNEQFF	TGCAGCGTGTCCGGAGGGCCTGGCAATGAGCAGTTCTTC
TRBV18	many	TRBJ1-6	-	CASSRKKERNYNSPLHF	TGTGCCAGCTCACGGAAGAAGGAGCGGAATTATAATTCACCCCTCCACTTT
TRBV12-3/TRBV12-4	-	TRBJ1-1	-	CASSSDSWNTEAFF	TGTGCCAGCAGCAGTGACAGCTGGAACACTGAAGCTTTCTTT
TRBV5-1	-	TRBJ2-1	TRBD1	CASSLAGQGAGEQFF	TGCGCCAGCAGCTTGGCCGGACAGGGGGCGGGTGAGCAGTTCTTC
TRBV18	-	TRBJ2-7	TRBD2	CASSPLTGGDEQYF	TGTGCCAGCTCACCCCTTACGGGAGGCGACGAGCAGTACTTC
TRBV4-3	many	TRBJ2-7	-	CASSLYILDEQYF	TGCGCCAGCAGCCTTTACATTCTCGACGAGCAGTACTTC
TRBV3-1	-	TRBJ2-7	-	CASSQHPF	TGTGCCAGCAGCCAACACCCCTTC
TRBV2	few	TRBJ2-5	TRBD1	CASRTGYEETQYF	TGTGCCAGCAGGACAGGGTACGAAGAGACCCAGTACTTC
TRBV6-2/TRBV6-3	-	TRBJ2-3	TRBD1	CASSSPGQVSTDTQYF	TGTGCCAGCAGTTCCCCTGGACAGGTTAGCACAGATACGCAGTATTTT
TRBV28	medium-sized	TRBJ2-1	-	CASSLRAGISYNEQFF	TGTGCCAGCAGTTTAAGGGCGGGGATCTCCTACAATGAGCAGTTCTTC
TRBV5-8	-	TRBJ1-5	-	CASSLRFSSNQPQHF	TGTGCCAGCAGCTTGCGGTTTTCGAGCAATCAGCCCCAGCATTTT
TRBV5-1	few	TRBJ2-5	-	CASSWGRTQETQYF	TGCGCCAGCAGCTGGGGACGGACCCAAGAGACCCAGTACTTC
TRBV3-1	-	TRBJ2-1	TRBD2	CASSLGLAGGPDEQFF	TGTGCCAGCAGCCTGGGACTAGCGGGGGGGCCAGATGAGCAGTTCTTC
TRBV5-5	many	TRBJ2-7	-	CASSLDSGAIYEQYF	TGTGCCAGCAGCTTGGATTCTGGGGCGATCTACGAGCAGTACTTC
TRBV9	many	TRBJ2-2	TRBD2	CASRASGKDTGELFF	TGTGCCAGCAGGGCTAGCGGGAAGGACACCGGGGAGCTGTTTTTT
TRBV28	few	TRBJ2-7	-	CASSLGSYPYEQYF	TGTGCCAGCAGTTTAGGCTCCTACCCCTACGAGCAGTACTTC
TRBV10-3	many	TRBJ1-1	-	CAISPSGLTTEAFF	TGTGCCATCAGTCCGTCGGGGCTTACTACTGAAGCTTTCTTT
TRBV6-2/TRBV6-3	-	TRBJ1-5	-	CASSFWENQPQHF	TGTGCCAGCAGTTTCTGGGAGAATCAGCCCCAGCATTTT
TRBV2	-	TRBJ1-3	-	CASKPGGSGNTIYF	TGTGCCAGCAAACCAGGCGGCTCTGGAAACACCATATATTTT
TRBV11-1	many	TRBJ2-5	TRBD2	CASAGGPRETQYF	TGTGCCAGCGCGGGGGGACCCCGGGAGACCCAGTACTTC
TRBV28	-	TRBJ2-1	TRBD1	CASTGPGTGVMSSYNEQFF	TGTGCCAGCACCGGTCCGGGGACAGGAGTAATGAGTTCCTACAATGAGCAGTTCTTC
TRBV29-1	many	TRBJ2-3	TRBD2	CSVGEGSTDTQYF	TGCAGCGTTGGGGAGGGTAGCACAGATACGCAGTATTTT
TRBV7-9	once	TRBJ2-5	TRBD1	CASSLADRGEETQYF	TGTGCCAGCAGCTTAGCAGACAGGGGAGAAGAGACCCAGTACTTC